Detailed here is one T cell receptor beta chain. Its specificity is not known. TCRdb ran MiXCR on the reads and lists one entry per CDR3 protein. Of fewer than 850,000 distinct CDR3 sequences listed, 25% to 35% are singletons. The data stem from a study of T cell repertoires in cytomegalovirus infection. Germline-derived CDR1 and CDR2 are KGHDR and SFDVKD. The CDR3 covers 13 residues. V lost 1 base and J lost 14, with 13 bases in between. Here the sequenced sample was cultured CD8+ T cells from PBMCs, taken from culture after CMV antigen stimulation. The receptor's source is a human donor in good health (CMV status not recorded). Some clones in this sample may be carry-over from other donors' samples. The chain uses TRBV24-1 and TRBJ2-2; D is tentatively TRBD1 or TRBD2 (7 bases each). This chain's CDR3 is CATSDLPRGGLFF. In DNA form, the CDR3 reads TGTGCCACCAGTGATTTACCCAGGGGGGGCCTGTTTTTT.